These 30 T cell receptor beta chains share one sample of origin, sequenced in a study of CD4 T cells in relation to SARS-CoV-2 and coronaviruses. Libraries were prepared by immunoSEQ multiplex PCR; TCRdb keeps only in-frame clonotypes and omits some of them. The sample has 20,000 to 25,000 clones; over 75% are singletons. No antigen has been identified for these receptors. Unexposed donor CD4+ T cells date from about 2010-2019, before the COVID-19 pandemic. After approximately 10 days of culture, CD4+ T cells were isolated. Sequenced input: CD4+ T cells from PBMCs, cultured in vitro. The receptors originated from a human donor in good health.

This clone rates as medium-sized (0.01 to 0.1%). The chain couples TRBV10-3 to TRBJ1-5, with 8 bases matching TRBD1. The junction had 5 bases not matched to a gene; V was cut back by 6 bases and J by 7 bases. The CDR3 has 13 residues. Germline CDR1 is ENHRY and CDR2 is SYGVKD. The chain's CDR3 is CAISRDRQQPQHF. CDR3 DNA: TGTGCCATCAGCCGGGACAGGCAACAGCCCCAGCATTTT.

The chain recombines TRBV6-5 with TRBJ1-2; D might be TRBD1 (6 bases). Trimming removed 8 bases from V and 7 bases from J, with 17 bases in between. Germline V lookup: CDR1 MNHEY, CDR2 SVGAGI. The CDR3 extends over 13 amino acids. The CDR3 loop reads CASPPPGARGYTF. CDR3 DNA sequence: TGTGCCAGCCCCCCCCCAGGGGCCCGTGGCTACACCTTC.

The chain joins TRBV19 to TRBJ2-1; 10 bases fit TRBD2. Germline assignment: CDR1 LNHDA and CDR2 SQIVND (reference sequence). V dropped 2 bases and J dropped 2; count of bases not matched to a gene: 3. This CDR3 is built from 16 residues. The CDR3 here is CASSIRLAGPYNEQFF. The CDR3 DNA is TGTGCCAGTAGTATACGACTAGCGGGTCCCTACAATGAGCAGTTCTTC.

The count of this clone is one. The V call is TRBV7-3, the J call TRBJ2-3; maybe TRBD1 (5 bases). CDR1 is SGHTA, CDR2 FQGTGA, per germline. The CDR3 length is 19 residues. The V end was cut by 2 bases, the J end by 0 bases, with 21 bases between. The CDR3 nucleotides read TGTGCCAGCAGCTTACGCGTGGGGCCAGGAGCTACTAGCACAGATACGCAGTATTTT. Protein product: CASSLRVGPGATSTDTQYF.

The chain couples TRBV3-1 (or the pseudogene TRBV3-2) to TRBJ2-3, with no clear D. The V and J ends lost 4 bases and 5 bases respectively, with 10 bases between them. The CDR3 covers 13 residues. Germline V gene lookup returns CDR1 LGHDT and CDR2 YNNKEL (reference sequence). CDR3 DNA: TGTGCCAGCAGCCCTTTTTCGGGAGATACGCAGTATTTT. It yields the protein CASSPFSGDTQYF.

This clone was detected once. The rearrangement joins TRBV5-1 to TRBJ1-1, with D hard to call. Trimming took off 3 bases at V and 1 base at J, with 7 bases between the two ends. Germline CDR1 is SGHRS and CDR2 is YFSETQ. The CDR3 runs to 13 residues. In DNA, the CDR3 is TGCGCCAGCAGCTCGACGGCGAACACTGAAGCTTTCTTT. Amino acids: CASSSTANTEAFF.

The chain carries TRBV27 and TRBJ1-4; no definite D call. The CDR3 has 14 residues. Trimming removed 2 bases at V and 7 bases at J, with 11 bases between. Per the germline V gene, CDR1 is MNHEY and CDR2 is SMNVEV (reference sequence). In nucleotides, the CDR3 is TGTGCCAGCAGTTTAAGGCCCATCGGTGAAAAACTGTTTTTT. Its protein is CASSLRPIGEKLFF.

Written as DNA, the CDR3 is TGTGCCAGCAGCTTAAACAGGGGTGAGGAGCAGTACTTC. It encodes CASSLNRGEEQYF. V is TRBV7-3 and J is TRBJ2-7; 7 nucleotides line up with TRBD1. The CDR3 has 13 residues. V was clipped by 1 base and J by 7 bases; unmatched bases: 4. From germline, CDR1 is SGHTA and CDR2 FQGTGA.

Comments on this clone: Because it lacks the conserved phenylalanine or tryptophan at the end, this CDR3 is likely a read error. Because the CDR3's place on the DNA is in doubt, the DNA is left out and the CDR3 is given as listed by TCRdb. J is TRBJ2-7 and V is TRBV4-2; TRBD1, the D gene given by the table, was not confirmed from the DNA. The CDR3 length is 10 residues, termini included. In germline, CDR1 is LGHNA, CDR2 YNFKEQ. CDR3 loop: CASRSRDRAE.

In this sample, this clone turned up once. V usage is TRBV19 and J usage is TRBJ2-1; D possibly corresponds to TRBD1 (6 bases). This CDR3 comprises 15 residues. V lost 2 bases and J 7 bases, leaving 15 bases between the germline ends. Germline V lookup: CDR1 LNHDA, CDR2 SQIVND (reference sequence). CDR3 in DNA: TGTGCCAGTAGTATACAGGGGAATTTATTAAATGAGCAGTTCTTC. This sequence encodes CASSIQGNLLNEQFF.

The V gene is TRBV12-3 or TRBV12-4, the J gene TRBJ2-7; the D is unclear. With 1 base removed from V and 7 bases from J, the gap between germline ends came to 11 bases. The CDR3 has 13 amino acids. CDR3 in DNA: TGTGCCAGCAGTTTAGGTACGCCTGGAGAGCAGTACTTC. Its protein product is CASSLGTPGEQYF.

This clone was seen only a few times. The chain has TRBV4-1 and TRBJ2-2; D not resolved. The CDR3 covers 13 residues. Germline-derived CDR1 and CDR2 are MGHRA and YSYEKL. Trimming left V 1 base short and J 5 bases short, with 5 bases between. The CDR3 coding sequence is TGCGCCAGCAGCCAAGTGGTAACCGGGGAGCTGTTTTTT. It yields the protein CASSQVVTGELFF.

The chain recombines TRBV19 with TRBJ1-1, with 9 bases aligning to TRBD1. This CDR3 is built from 15 residues. In germline, CDR1 is LNHDA, CDR2 SQIVND (reference sequence). Trimming at V came to 5 bases and at J to 0 bases, leaving 4 bases not matched to a gene. This chain's CDR3 is CASSVQGALNTEAFF. CDR3 bases: TGTGCCAGTAGTGTACAGGGGGCCTTGAACACTGAAGCTTTCTTT.

The CDR3 region is CASSDPRRDSPYGYTF. CDR3 in DNA: TGCGCCAGCAGTGACCCTCGCCGAGACAGCCCCTATGGCTACACCTTC. The gene calls are TRBV10-2 and TRBJ1-2; D possibly corresponds to TRBD1 (5 bases). Germline CDR1 reads WSHSY; CDR2 reads SAAADI. This CDR3 has 16 residues. The ends were cut back, 3 bases at V and 4 bases at J, with 18 bases in the middle.

The CDR3 DNA is TGCAGCGTTACCAGTTCCTACGAGCAGTACTTC. It encodes CSVTSSYEQYF. The chain joins TRBV29-1 to TRBJ2-7, with D unclear. CDR3 length: 11 amino acids. Trimming pared 5 bases from V and 1 base from J, leaving 6 bases between. Germline CDR1 is SQVTM and CDR2 is ANQGSEA.

The chain employs TRBV9 and TRBJ2-7, with D possibly TRBD2 on 6 matching bases. This CDR3 has 14 amino acids. Trimming stripped 3 bases from V and 1 base from J, with 11 bases between. CDR1 is SGDLS and CDR2 is YYNGEE in the germline V gene. The CDR3 spells CASSDGGLSYEQYF. The CDR3 DNA reads as TGTGCCAGCAGCGACGGCGGACTATCCTACGAGCAGTACTTC.

The chain links TRBV6-1 to TRBJ1-1; tentatively, D is TRBD1 (5 bases). The CDR3 covers 15 residues. V was trimmed by 2 bases and J by 3 bases, leaving 13 bases between them. In germline, CDR1 is MNHNS, CDR2 SASEGT. The CDR3: CASSERGKFYTEAFF. For the CDR3, the DNA is TGTGCCAGCAGTGAAAGGGGTAAATTCTACACTGAAGCTTTCTTT.

The chain has TRBV18 and TRBJ2-7, with D possibly TRBD1 on 5 matching bases. Trimming shortened V by 0 bases and J by 0 bases, and 15 bases separated the two germline ends. CDR3 size: 17 residues. Germline CDR1 is KGHSH and CDR2 is LQKENI. In nucleotides, the CDR3 is TGTGCCAGCTCACCACCCCCTGGGGCGGCAATCTCCTACGAGCAGTACTTC. It encodes CASSPPPGAAISYEQYF.

This clone was picked up a small number of times. The chain joins TRBV5-4 to TRBJ2-7; D unresolved. CDR1 and CDR2 (germline): SGHNT, YYREEE (reference sequence). The V gene lost 0 bases and the J gene lost 2 bases, with 9 bases spanning the gap. The CDR3 loop spans 14 amino acids. The CDR3 spells CASSLGSFPYEQYF. CDR3 bases: TGTGCCAGCAGCTTGGGTAGTTTTCCCTACGAGCAGTACTTC.

CDR3 DNA: TGTGCCAGCAGCTCATACGGGACTAGCGGAAAAGAGGGGGAGCAGTACTTC. Encoded protein: CASSSYGTSGKEGEQYF. The J gene is TRBJ2-7, the V gene TRBV5-6; 11 nucleotides align to TRBD2. Germline CDR1 and CDR2: SGHDT and YYEEEE. Losses at the gene ends were 3 bases for V and 7 bases for J; bases not matched to a gene: 15. This CDR3 has 17 amino acids.

The rearrangement uses TRBV4-1 and TRBJ2-1; 7 bases align to TRBD1. The CDR3 has 18 amino acids. Germline V gives CDR1 MGHRA, CDR2 YSYEKL. Trimming took 4 bases from V and 3 from J; bases not matched to a gene: 15. This CDR3 is CASSPIEPGQRNYNEQFF. CDR3 DNA sequence: TGCGCCAGCAGCCCGATTGAACCGGGACAGCGGAACTACAATGAGCAGTTCTTC.

The rearrangement uses TRBV6-5 and TRBJ2-2; D may be TRBD1 or TRBD2 (5 bases each). Looked up from germline, CDR1 is MNHEY and CDR2 is SVGAGI. Trimming took off 0 bases at V and 2 bases at J, with 10 bases between the two ends. The CDR3 sequence is 16 residues long. The CDR3 DNA reads as TGTGCCAGCAGTTACTCCGGGACGGATAACACCGGGGAGCTGTTTTTT. Amino acid sequence: CASSYSGTDNTGELFF.

The rearrangement joins TRBV30 to TRBJ1-4; 9 nucleotides align to TRBD1. The CDR3 is 14 residues long. Germline V gene lookup returns CDR1 GTSNPN and CDR2 SVGIG (reference sequence). Trimming took 1 base from V and 3 from J; bases not matched to a gene: 0. The CDR3: CAWSGQGANEKLFF. The CDR3 DNA is TGTGCCTGGAGTGGACAGGGGGCTAATGAAAAACTGTTTTTT.

This chain uses TRBV18 with TRBJ1-2; D gene uncertain. The CDR3 loop spans 15 amino acids. CDR1 and CDR2 from the germline V gene are KGHSH and LQKENI. V lost 4 bases to trimming and J lost 4 bases, with 16 bases between them. The CDR3 sequence is CASSREQSNGYGYTF. CDR3 nucleotide sequence: TGTGCCAGCTCACGAGAGCAGAGCAATGGCTATGGCTACACCTTC.

CDR3 in DNA: TGTGCCATCAGCCTCTCGGACTTGCCAAGCACAGATACGCAGTATTTT. Its protein is CAISLSDLPSTDTQYF. This rearrangement joins TRBV10-3 to TRBJ2-3; D may be TRBD2 (5 bases). CDR1 and CDR2 from the germline V gene are ENHRY and SYGVKD. V was clipped by 6 bases and J by 0 bases, with 16 bases between them. The CDR3 loop spans 16 amino acids.

CDR3: CASSEIINTEAFF. The CDR3 DNA follows: TGTGCCAGCAGCGAAATCATAAACACTGAAGCTTTCTTT. The chain links TRBV6-2 or TRBV6-3 to TRBJ1-1, with unresolved D. The V gene lost 6 bases and the J gene lost 2 bases, with 10 bases spanning the gap. Germline V gives CDR1 MNHEY, CDR2 SVGEGT. This CDR3 region has 13 residues.

This clone has a handful of counts. The chain couples TRBV30 to TRBJ1-6; D is undetermined. V lost 2 bases to trimming and J lost 9 bases, with 14 bases between them. Germline V gene data show CDR1 as GTSNPN and CDR2 as SVGIG (reference sequence). The CDR3 has 14 amino acids. The CDR3 region is CAWSLFGLGSPLHF. DNA for the CDR3: TGTGCCTGGAGTCTATTCGGACTGGGTTCACCCCTCCACTTT.

The J gene is TRBJ1-5, the V gene TRBV19; unclear D gene. The CDR3 length is 17 residues. With 3 bases removed from V and 1 base from J, the gap between germline ends came to 16 bases. Germline CDR1 is LNHDA and CDR2 is SQIVND (reference sequence). The CDR3 region has the DNA TGTGCCAGTAGTATGAGAGGTCTGTGGGTAAGCAATCAGCCCCAGCATTTT. Encoded protein: CASSMRGLWVSNQPQHF.

The chain links TRBV4-1 to TRBJ1-1; D not resolved. Germline loops: CDR1 MGHRA, CDR2 YSYEKL. Trimming shortened V by 0 bases and J by 0 bases, and 14 bases separated the two germline ends. CDR3 length: 17 residues. The DNA of the CDR3 is TGCGCCAGCAGCCAAGATATCTCCAATACGGTGAACACTGAAGCTTTCTTT. Residues: CASSQDISNTVNTEAFF.

The chain links TRBV6-1 to TRBJ2-1; D may be TRBD1 (6 bases). Trimming cost V 4 bases and J 2 bases, with 15 bases left between them. The CDR3 runs 16 residues. Per the germline V gene, CDR1 is MNHNS and CDR2 is SASEGT. The CDR3 loop reads CASSGLSGVTYNEQFF. In DNA form, the CDR3 reads TGTGCCAGCAGTGGGTTATCAGGGGTAACCTACAATGAGCAGTTCTTC.